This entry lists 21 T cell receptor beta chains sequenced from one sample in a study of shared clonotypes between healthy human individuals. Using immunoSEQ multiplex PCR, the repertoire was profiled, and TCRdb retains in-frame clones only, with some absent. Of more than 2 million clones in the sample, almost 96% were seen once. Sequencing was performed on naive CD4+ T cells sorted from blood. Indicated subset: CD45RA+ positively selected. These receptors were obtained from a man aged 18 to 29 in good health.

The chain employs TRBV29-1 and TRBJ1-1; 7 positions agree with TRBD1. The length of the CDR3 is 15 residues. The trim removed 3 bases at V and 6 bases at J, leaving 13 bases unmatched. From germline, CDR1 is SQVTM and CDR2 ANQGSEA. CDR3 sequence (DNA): TGCAGCGTTGATAAGGCCCAGGGGGTATTCCCTGAAGCTTTCTTT. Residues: CSVDKAQGVFPEAFF.

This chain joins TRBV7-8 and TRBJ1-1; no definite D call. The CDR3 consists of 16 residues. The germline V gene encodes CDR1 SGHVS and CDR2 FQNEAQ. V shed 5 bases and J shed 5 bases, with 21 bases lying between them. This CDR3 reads CASSPPIPRGTTEAFF. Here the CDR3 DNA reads TGTGCCAGCAGCCCCCCGATCCCCCGAGGAACGACTGAAGCTTTCTTT.

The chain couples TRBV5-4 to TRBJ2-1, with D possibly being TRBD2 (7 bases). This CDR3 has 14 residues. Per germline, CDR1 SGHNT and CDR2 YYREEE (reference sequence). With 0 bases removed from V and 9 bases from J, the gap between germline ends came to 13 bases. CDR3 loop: CASSLEGGRIEQFF. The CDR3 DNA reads TGTGCCAGCAGCTTGGAGGGGGGGCGTATTGAGCAGTTCTTC.

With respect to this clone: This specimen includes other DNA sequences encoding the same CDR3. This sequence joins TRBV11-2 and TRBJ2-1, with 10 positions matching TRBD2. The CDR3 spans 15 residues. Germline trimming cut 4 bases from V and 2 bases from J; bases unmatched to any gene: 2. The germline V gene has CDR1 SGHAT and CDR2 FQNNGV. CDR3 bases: TGTGCCAGCAGCTCCCTAGCGGGAGCCTACAATGAGCAGTTCTTC. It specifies CASSSLAGAYNEQFF.

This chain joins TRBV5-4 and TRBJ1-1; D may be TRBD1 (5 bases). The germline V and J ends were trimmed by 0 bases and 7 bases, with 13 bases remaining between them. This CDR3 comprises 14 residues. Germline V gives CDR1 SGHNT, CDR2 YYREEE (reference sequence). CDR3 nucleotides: TGTGCCAGCAGCTTGGCGGGGGGGGTGCTTGAAGCTTTCTTT. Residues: CASSLAGGVLEAFF. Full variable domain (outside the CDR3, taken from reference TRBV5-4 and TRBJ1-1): ETGVTQSPTHLIKTRGQQVTLRCSSQSGHNTVSWYQQALGQGPQFIFQYYREEENGRGNFPPRFSGLQFPNYSSELNVNALELDDSALYLCASSLAGGVLEAFFGQGTRLTVV.

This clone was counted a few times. The CDR3 is CASSIRQVGNEKLFF. In DNA form, the CDR3 reads TGTGCCAGCAGCATCCGACAGGTGGGGAATGAAAAACTGTTTTTT. The chain joins TRBV5-6 to TRBJ1-4; D possibly corresponds to TRBD1 (6 bases). With 4 bases removed from V and 5 bases from J, the gap between germline ends came to 15 bases. Germline lookup yields CDR1 SGHDT and CDR2 YYEEEE. The CDR3 sequence is 15 residues long.

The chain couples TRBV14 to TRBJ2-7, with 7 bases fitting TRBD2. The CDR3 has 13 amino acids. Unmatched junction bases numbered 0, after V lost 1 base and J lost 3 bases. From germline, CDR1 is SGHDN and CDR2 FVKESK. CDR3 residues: CASSQGGGYEQYF. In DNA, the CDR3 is TGTGCCAGCAGCCAAGGGGGGGGCTACGAGCAGTACTTC.

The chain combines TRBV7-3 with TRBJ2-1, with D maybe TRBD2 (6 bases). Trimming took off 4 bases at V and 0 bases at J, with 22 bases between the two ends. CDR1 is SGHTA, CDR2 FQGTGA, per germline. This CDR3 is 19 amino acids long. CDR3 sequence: CASSSWGGGRGSSYNEQFF. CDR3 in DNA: TGTGCCAGCAGCTCCTGGGGAGGAGGACGGGGGAGCTCCTACAATGAGCAGTTCTTC. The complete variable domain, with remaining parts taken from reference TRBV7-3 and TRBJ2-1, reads GAGVSQTPSNKVTEKGKYVELRCDPISGHTALYWYRQSLGQGPEFLIYFQGTGAADDSGLPNDRFFAVRPEGSVSTLKIQRTERGDSAVYLCASSSWGGGRGSSYNEQFFGPGTRLTVL.

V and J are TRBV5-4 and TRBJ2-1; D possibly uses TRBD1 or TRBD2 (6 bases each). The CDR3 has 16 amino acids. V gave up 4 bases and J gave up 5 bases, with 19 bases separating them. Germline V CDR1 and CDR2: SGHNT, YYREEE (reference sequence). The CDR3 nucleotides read TGTGCCAGCAGCCCTCGGTCGCGGGACACCAACAATGAGCAGTTCTTC. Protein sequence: CASSPRSRDTNNEQFF. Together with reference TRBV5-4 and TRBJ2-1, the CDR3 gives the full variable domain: ETGVTQSPTHLIKTRGQQVTLRCSSQSGHNTVSWYQQALGQGPQFIFQYYREEENGRGNFPPRFSGLQFPNYSSELNVNALELDDSALYLCASSPRSRDTNNEQFFGPGTRLTVL.

The CDR3 bases are TGCGCCAGCAGTGCATCGGGGGCTGAAGCTTTCTTT. Amino acids: CASSASGAEAFF. This rearrangement joins TRBV10-1 to TRBJ1-1, with D perhaps TRBD1 (5 bases). The CDR3 spans 12 residues. Trimming took off 4 bases at V and 6 bases at J, with 9 bases between the two ends. Germline values: CDR1 WNHNN, CDR2 SYGVQD (reference sequence).

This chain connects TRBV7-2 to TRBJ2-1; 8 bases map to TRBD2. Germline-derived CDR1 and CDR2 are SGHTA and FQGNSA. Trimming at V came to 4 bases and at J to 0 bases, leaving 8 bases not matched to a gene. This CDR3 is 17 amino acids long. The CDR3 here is CASSSDSGIRSYNEQFF. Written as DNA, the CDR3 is TGTGCCAGCAGCTCCGATAGCGGGATCCGCTCCTACAATGAGCAGTTCTTC. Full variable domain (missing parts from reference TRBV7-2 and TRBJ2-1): GAGVSQSPSNKVTEKGKDVELRCDPISGHTALYWYRQSLGQGLEFLIYFQGNSAPDKSGLPSDRFSAERTGGSVSTLTIQRTQQEDSAVYLCASSSDSGIRSYNEQFFGPGTRLTVL.

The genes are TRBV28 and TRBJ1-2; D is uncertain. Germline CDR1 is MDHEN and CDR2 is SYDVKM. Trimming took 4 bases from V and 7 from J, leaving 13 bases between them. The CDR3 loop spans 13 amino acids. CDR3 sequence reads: CASSWAGVSGYTF. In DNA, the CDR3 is TGTGCCAGCAGTTGGGCCGGAGTTTCTGGCTACACCTTC.

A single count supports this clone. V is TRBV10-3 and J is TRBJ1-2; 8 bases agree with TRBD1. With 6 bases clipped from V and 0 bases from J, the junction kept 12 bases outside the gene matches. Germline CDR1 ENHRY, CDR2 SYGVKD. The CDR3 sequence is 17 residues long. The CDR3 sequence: CAISDAGTGLSNYGYTF. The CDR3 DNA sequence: TGTGCCATCAGCGACGCCGGGACAGGTCTTTCTAACTATGGCTACACCTTC.

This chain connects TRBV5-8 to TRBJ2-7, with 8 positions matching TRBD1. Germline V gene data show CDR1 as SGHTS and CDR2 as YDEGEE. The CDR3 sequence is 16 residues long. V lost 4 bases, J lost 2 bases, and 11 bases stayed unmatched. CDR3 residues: CASSLYGTGATYEQYF. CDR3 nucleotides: TGTGCCAGCAGCCTTTATGGGACAGGCGCCACCTACGAGCAGTACTTC.

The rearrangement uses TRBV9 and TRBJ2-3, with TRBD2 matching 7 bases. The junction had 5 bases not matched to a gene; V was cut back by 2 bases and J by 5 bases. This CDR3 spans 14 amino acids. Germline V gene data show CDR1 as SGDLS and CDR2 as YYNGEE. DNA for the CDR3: TGTGCCAGCAGCGTTAGTCCTAGCGGAGATACGCAGTATTTT. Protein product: CASSVSPSGDTQYF.

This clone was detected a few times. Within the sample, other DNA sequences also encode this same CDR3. The chain's CDR3 is CASSYGRDNQPQHF. The CDR3 DNA is TGTGCCAGCAGTTACGGCAGAGACAATCAGCCCCAGCATTTT. The genes are TRBV6-5 and TRBJ1-5; D gene unclear. The CDR3 contains 14 residues. V was pared by 2 bases and J by 3 bases, with 8 bases between. Germline CDR1 is MNHEY and CDR2 is SVGAGI.

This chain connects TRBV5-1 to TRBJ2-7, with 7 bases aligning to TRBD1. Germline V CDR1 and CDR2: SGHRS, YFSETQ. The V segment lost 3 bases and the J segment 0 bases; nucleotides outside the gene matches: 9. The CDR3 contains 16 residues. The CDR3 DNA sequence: TGCGCCAGCAGCTATCCCCGACAGGGTTCCTCCTACGAGCAGTACTTC. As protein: CASSYPRQGSSYEQYF.

The CDR3 bases are TGCGCCAGCAGCCAAGTAGACTTTGCAACTAATGAAAAACTGTTTTTT. It is translated as CASSQVDFATNEKLFF. J is TRBJ1-4 and V is TRBV4-3; D gene unclear. CDR1 LGHNA and CDR2 YSLEER come from the germline V gene. Trimming removed 1 base from V and 0 bases from J, with 9 bases in between. The CDR3 spans 16 residues.

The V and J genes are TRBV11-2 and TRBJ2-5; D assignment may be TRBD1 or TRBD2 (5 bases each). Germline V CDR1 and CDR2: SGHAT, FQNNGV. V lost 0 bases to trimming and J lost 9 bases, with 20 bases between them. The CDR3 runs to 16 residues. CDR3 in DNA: TGTGCCAGCAGCTTAGATCATGGGACCCGGTCAAGGTCCCAGTACTTC. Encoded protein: CASSLDHGTRSRSQYF.

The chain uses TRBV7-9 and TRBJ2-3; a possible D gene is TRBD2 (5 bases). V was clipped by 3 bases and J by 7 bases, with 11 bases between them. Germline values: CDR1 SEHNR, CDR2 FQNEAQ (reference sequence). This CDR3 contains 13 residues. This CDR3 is CASSFEAGNTQYF. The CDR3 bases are TGTGCCAGCAGCTTCGAGGCCGGGAATACGCAGTATTTT.

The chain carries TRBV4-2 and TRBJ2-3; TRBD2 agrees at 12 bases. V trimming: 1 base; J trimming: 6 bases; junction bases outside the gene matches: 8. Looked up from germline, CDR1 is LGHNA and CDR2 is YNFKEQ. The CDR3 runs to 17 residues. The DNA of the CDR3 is TGTGCCAGCAGCCAAGTCAGACTAGCGGGAGATTCGGATACGCAGTATTTT. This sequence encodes CASSQVRLAGDSDTQYF.